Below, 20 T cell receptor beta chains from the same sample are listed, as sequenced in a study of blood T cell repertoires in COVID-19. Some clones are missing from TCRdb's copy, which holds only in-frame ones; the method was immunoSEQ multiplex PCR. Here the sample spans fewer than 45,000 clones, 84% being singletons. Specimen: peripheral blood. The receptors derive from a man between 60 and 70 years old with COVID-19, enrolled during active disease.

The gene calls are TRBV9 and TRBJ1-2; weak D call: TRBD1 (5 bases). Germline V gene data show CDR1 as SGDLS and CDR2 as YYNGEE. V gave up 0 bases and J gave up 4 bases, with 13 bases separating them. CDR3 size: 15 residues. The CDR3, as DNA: TGTGCCAGCAGCGTAGAGGCCGGGGGATCCTATGGCTACACCTTC. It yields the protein CASSVEAGGSYGYTF. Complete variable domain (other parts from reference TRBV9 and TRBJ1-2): DSGVTQTPKHLITATGQRVTLRCSPRSGDLSVYWYQQSLDQGLQFLIQYYNGEERAKGNILERFSAQQFPDLHSELNLSSLELGDSALYFCASSVEAGGSYGYTFGSGTRLTVV.

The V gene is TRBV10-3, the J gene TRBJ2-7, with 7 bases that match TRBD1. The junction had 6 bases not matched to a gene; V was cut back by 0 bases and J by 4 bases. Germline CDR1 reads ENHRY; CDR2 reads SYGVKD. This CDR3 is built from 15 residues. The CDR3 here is CAISESTGYSYEQYF. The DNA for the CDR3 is TGTGCCATCAGTGAGTCGACAGGGTATAGTTACGAGCAGTACTTC.

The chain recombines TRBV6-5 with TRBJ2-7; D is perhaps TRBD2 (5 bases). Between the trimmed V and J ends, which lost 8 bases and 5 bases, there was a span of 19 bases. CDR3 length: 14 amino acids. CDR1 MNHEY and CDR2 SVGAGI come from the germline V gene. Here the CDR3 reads CASRSGGNSDEQYF. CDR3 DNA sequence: TGTGCCAGCCGTTCAGGAGGAAATTCCGACGAGCAGTACTTC.

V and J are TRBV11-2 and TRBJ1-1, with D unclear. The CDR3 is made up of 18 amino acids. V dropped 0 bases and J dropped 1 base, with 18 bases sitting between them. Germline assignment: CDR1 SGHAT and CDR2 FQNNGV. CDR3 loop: CASSLDRLRVSANTEAFF. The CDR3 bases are TGTGCCAGCAGCTTAGACCGCCTCCGGGTTTCGGCGAACACTGAAGCTTTCTTT. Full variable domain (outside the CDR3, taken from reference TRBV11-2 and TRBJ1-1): EAGVAQSPRYKIIEKRQSVAFWCNPISGHATLYWYQQILGQGPKLLIQFQNNGVVDDSQLPKDRFSAERLKGVDSTLKIQPAKLEDSAVYLCASSLDRLRVSANTEAFFGQGTRLTVV.

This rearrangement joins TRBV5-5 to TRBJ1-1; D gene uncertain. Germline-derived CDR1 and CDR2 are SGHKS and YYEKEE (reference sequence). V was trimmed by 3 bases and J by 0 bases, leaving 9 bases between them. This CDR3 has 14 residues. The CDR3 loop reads CASSSERLNTEAFF. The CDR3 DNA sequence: TGTGCCAGCAGCTCGGAGCGCCTGAACACTGAAGCTTTCTTT.

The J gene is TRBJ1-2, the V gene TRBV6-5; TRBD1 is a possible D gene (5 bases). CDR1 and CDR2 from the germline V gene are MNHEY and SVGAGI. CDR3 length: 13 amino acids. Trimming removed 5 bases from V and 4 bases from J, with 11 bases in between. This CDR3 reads CASSTGVGYGYTF. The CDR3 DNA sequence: TGTGCCAGCAGTACAGGCGTCGGCTATGGCTACACCTTC.

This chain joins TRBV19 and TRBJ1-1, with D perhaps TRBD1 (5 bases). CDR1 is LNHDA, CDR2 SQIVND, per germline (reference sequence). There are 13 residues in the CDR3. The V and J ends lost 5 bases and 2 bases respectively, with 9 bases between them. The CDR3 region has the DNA TGTGCCAGTAGTTCAGGGCTTAACACTGAAGCTTTCTTT. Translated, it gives CASSSGLNTEAFF.

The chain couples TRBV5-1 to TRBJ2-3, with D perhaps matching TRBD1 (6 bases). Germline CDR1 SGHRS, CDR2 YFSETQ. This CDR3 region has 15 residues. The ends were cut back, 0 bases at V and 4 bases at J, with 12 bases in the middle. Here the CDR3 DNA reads TGCGCCAGCAGCTTGGTGCCAAAGGGGGCAGATACGCAGTATTTT. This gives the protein CASSLVPKGADTQYF.

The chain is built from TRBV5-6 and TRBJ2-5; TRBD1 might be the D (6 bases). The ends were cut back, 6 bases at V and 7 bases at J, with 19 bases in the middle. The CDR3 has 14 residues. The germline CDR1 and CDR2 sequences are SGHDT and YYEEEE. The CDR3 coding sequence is TGTGCCAGCACCAGCGTCGGGCGAGGGGGGACCCAGTACTTC. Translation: CASTSVGRGGTQYF.

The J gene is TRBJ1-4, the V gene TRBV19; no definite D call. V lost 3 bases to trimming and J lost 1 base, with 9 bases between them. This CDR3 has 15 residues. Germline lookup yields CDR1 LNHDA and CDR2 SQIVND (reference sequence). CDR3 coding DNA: TGTGCCAGTAGTATGTCCGGGATAACTAATGAAAAACTGTTTTTT. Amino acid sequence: CASSMSGITNEKLFF.

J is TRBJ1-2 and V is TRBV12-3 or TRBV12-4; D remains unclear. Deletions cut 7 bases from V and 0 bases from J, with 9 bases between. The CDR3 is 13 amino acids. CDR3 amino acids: CASTQASNYGYTF. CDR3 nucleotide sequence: TGTGCCAGCACGCAGGCATCTAACTATGGCTACACCTTC.

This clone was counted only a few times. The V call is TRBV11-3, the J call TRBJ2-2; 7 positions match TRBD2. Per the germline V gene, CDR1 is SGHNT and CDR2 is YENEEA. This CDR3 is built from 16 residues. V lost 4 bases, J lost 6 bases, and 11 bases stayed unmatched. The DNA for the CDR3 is TGTGCCAGCAGCTCCCCCACGGGGGGTGGCGCCGGGGAGCTGTTTTTT. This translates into CASSSPTGGGAGELFF. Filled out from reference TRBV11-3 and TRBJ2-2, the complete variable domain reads EAGVVQSPRYKIIEKKQPVAFWCNPISGHNTLYWYLQNLGQGPELLIRYENEEAVDDSQLPKDRFSAERLKGVDSTLKIQPAELGDSAVYLCASSSPTGGGAGELFFGEGSRLTVL.

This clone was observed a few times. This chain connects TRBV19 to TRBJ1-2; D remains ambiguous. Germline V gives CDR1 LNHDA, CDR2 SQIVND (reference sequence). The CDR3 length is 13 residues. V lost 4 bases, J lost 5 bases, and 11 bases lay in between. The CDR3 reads CASSTARVYGYTF. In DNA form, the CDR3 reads TGTGCCAGTAGTACCGCCCGAGTGTATGGCTACACCTTC.

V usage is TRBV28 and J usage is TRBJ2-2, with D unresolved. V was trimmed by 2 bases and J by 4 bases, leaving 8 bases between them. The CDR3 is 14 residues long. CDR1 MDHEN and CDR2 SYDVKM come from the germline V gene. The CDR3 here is CASSLTPGTGELFF. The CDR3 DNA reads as TGTGCCAGCAGTTTAACTCCCGGCACCGGGGAGCTGTTTTTT. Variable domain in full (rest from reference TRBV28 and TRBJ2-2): DVKVTQSSRYLVKRTGEKVFLECVQDMDHENMFWYRQDPGLGLRLIYFSYDVKMKEKGDIPEGYSVSREKKERFSLILESASTNQTSMYLCASSLTPGTGELFFGEGSRLTVL.

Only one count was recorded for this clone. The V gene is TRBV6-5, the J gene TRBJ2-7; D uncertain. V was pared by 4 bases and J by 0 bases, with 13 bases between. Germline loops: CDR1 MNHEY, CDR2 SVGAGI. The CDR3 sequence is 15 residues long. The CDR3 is CASSSAQTDSYEQYF. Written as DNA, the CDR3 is TGTGCCAGCAGTTCCGCACAGACCGACTCCTACGAGCAGTACTTC.

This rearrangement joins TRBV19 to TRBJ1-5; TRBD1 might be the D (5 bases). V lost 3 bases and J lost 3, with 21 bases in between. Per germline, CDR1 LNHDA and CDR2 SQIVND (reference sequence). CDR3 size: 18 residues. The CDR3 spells CASSIGGTSGGLNQPQHF. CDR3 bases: TGTGCCAGTAGTATTGGGGGGACGAGTGGAGGTCTCAATCAGCCCCAGCATTTT.

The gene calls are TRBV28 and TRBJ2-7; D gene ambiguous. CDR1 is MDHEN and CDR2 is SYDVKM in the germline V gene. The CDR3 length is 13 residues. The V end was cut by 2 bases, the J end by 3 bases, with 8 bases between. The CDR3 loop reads CASSLVRYYEQYF. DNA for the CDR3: TGTGCCAGCAGTTTAGTGCGGTACTACGAGCAGTACTTC. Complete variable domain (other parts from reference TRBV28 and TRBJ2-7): DVKVTQSSRYLVKRTGEKVFLECVQDMDHENMFWYRQDPGLGLRLIYFSYDVKMKEKGDIPEGYSVSREKKERFSLILESASTNQTSMYLCASSLVRYYEQYFGPGTRLTVT.

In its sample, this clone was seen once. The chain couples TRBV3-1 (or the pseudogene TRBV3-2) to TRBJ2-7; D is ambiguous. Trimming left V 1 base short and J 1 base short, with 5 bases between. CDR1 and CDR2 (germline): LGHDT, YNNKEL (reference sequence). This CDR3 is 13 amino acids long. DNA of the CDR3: TGTGCCAGCAGCCAAGGCCAGTCCTACGAGCAGTACTTC. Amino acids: CASSQGQSYEQYF.

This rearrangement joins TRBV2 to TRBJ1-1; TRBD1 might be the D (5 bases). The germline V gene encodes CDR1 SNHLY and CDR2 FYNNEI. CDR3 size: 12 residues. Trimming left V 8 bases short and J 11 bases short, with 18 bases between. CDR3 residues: CASQGEDVSAFF. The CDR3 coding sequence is TGTGCCAGCCAGGGTGAGGATGTATCGGCTTTCTTT. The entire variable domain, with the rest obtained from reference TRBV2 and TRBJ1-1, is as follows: EPEVTQTPSHQVTQMGQEVILRCVPISNHLYFYWYRQILGQKVEFLVSFYNNEISEKSEIFDDQFSVERPDGSNFTLKIRSTKLEDSAMYFCASQGEDVSAFFGQGTRLTVV.

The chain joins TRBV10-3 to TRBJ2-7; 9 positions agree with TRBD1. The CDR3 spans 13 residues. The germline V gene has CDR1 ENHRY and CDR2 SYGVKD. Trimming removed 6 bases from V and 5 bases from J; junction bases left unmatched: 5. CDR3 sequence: CAIRGTGSDEQYF. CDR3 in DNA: TGTGCCATCAGGGGGACAGGGTCTGACGAGCAGTACTTC.